This T cell receptor beta chain derives from a study of PD-L1 blockade in urothelial cancer. Study at large: Analysis of the blood was performed 3 weeks (second dose) and 6 weeks after treatment start. A median of 141,255 T cells was found in the blood samples.

Synthetic TCR analog templates were spiked into each PCR. Clones were sequenced by immunoSEQ multiplex PCR, and TCRdb holds only the in-frame ones, with some missing. The data show around 80,000 clones, about 85% seen once. Germline CDR1 MDHEN, CDR2 SYDVKM. Unmatched junction bases numbered 8, after V lost 1 base and J lost 5 bases. The CDR3 covers 17 residues. Pretreatment sampling and on-treatment sampling together yielded between 1 and 8 samples for each patient. The sample was PBMCs, taken around atezolizumab (anti-PD-L1) treatment. This rearrangement joins TRBV28 to TRBJ2-1; TRBD2 matches 10 bases. The receptor was derived from a woman in her 70s with urothelial cancer. CDR3 DNA: TGTGCCAGCAGTTTATCCTTCCTAGCGGGAGCTCACAATGAGCAGTTCTTC. Protein sequence: CASSLSFLAGAHNEQFF.